This passage covers 18 T cell receptor beta chains from one sample sequenced in a study of blood T cell repertoires in COVID-19. TCRdb's table, derived via immunoSEQ multiplex PCR, lists solely in-frame clones and lacks some. The table records roughly 400,000 clones, 80% to 90% of them present only once. What was sequenced was PBMCs or T cells enriched from blood (not recorded which). These receptors all stem from a man aged 30 to 45 who had recovered from COVID-19.

This rearrangement joins TRBV5-1 to TRBJ2-1; the D gene is possibly TRBD1 (6 bases). The germline CDR1 and CDR2 sequences are SGHRS and YFSETQ. Trimming took 4 bases from V and 7 from J, leaving 21 bases between them. The CDR3 has 16 amino acids. The CDR3 spells CASSVGDKGYTNEQFF. In DNA form, the CDR3 reads TGCGCCAGCAGCGTCGGGGACAAAGGTTACACAAATGAGCAGTTCTTC.

The genes are TRBV12-5 and TRBJ1-1; possible D gene TRBD1, 6 bases. V was cut by 6 bases and J by 2 bases, with 16 bases left in between. Germline lookup yields CDR1 LGHNT and CDR2 FRNRAP. The CDR3 loop spans 15 amino acids. DNA for the CDR3: TGTGCTAGTGGCGCTCTAGGGACACCCAACACTGAAGCTTTCTTT. This encodes CASGALGTPNTEAFF.

The chain carries TRBV10-1 and TRBJ2-7, with 9 bases that match TRBD2. The CDR3 is 13 residues long. Germline V gene data show CDR1 as WNHNN and CDR2 as SYGVQD (reference sequence). V shed 10 bases and J 2 bases; nucleotides not matched to a gene: 6. DNA for the CDR3: TGCGCCACCTCTAGCGGGACCACCTACGAGCAGTACTTC. As protein: CATSSGTTYEQYF.

The chain carries TRBV6-1 and TRBJ1-5; 7 bases align to TRBD1. The CDR3 covers 14 residues. Germline loops: CDR1 MNHNS, CDR2 SASEGT. With V trimmed by 2 bases and J by 4 bases, 2 bases remained unmatched. The CDR3 DNA reads TGTGCCAGCAGTGAAATGACAGGGAATCAGCCCCAGCATTTT. It translates to CASSEMTGNQPQHF.

V is TRBV19 and J is TRBJ2-2; no clear D. Germline V CDR1 and CDR2: LNHDA, SQIVND (reference sequence). V lost 7 bases, J lost 0 bases, and 12 bases lay in between. The CDR3 length is 15 residues. The CDR3 sequence is CASTSPESNTGELFF. CDR3 DNA sequence: TGTGCCAGTACAAGCCCCGAATCGAACACCGGGGAGCTGTTTTTT.

This clone was observed a single time. V and J are TRBV28 and TRBJ2-2; TRBD2 aligns across 12 bases. The junction had 9 bases not matched to a gene; V was cut back by 6 bases and J by 1 base. This CDR3 region has 18 residues. In germline, CDR1 is MDHEN, CDR2 SYDVKM. CDR3 loop: CASRLGTSGWGNTGELFF. For the CDR3, the DNA is TGTGCCAGCAGACTCGGGACTAGCGGGTGGGGGAACACCGGGGAGCTGTTTTTT.

The rearrangement uses TRBV6-5 and TRBJ1-1, with D tentatively TRBD1 (6 bases). The germline V gene encodes CDR1 MNHEY and CDR2 SVGAGI. The CDR3 consists of 14 residues. Trimming shortened V by 8 bases and J by 1 base, and 14 bases separated the two germline ends. This chain's CDR3 is CASYRMTGNTEAFF. CDR3 nucleotide sequence: TGTGCCAGCTATAGAATGACAGGGAACACTGAAGCTTTCTTT.

The J gene is TRBJ1-6, the V gene TRBV11-2; weak D call: TRBD1 (5 bases). V was trimmed by 3 bases and J by 14 bases, leaving 14 bases between them. This CDR3 has 13 residues. CDR1 and CDR2 (germline): SGHAT, FQNNGV. In DNA form, the CDR3 reads TGTGCCAGCAGCTTCAAGTCTGACAGCACCCTCCACTTT. This translates into CASSFKSDSTLHF.

This clone was counted a single time. The rearrangement uses TRBV24-1 and TRBJ1-2; weak D call: TRBD1 (6 bases). The germline CDR1 and CDR2 sequences are KGHDR and SFDVKD. V lost 3 bases and J lost 3, with 13 bases in between. The CDR3 totals 15 residues. This chain's CDR3 is CATSDPLRGDYGYTF. The CDR3 DNA follows: TGTGCCACCAGTGATCCACTCAGGGGTGACTATGGCTACACCTTC.

The chain uses TRBV10-3 and TRBJ2-1; possible D gene TRBD2, 5 bases. The CDR3 runs 14 residues. Germline V gene data show CDR1 as ENHRY and CDR2 as SYGVKD. Trimming stripped 7 bases from V and 13 bases from J, with 23 bases between. The CDR3 coding sequence is TGTGCCATCACCGACCCTGGCGGGCCCCTAGGTCAGTTCTTC. Translating it yields CAITDPGGPLGQFF.

The CDR3: CASSLWAGGATGELFF. The CDR3 DNA is TGTGCCAGCAGCTTATGGGCAGGGGGCGCCACCGGGGAGCTGTTTTTT. The gene calls are TRBV7-2 and TRBJ2-2; 8 bases map to TRBD1. In germline, CDR1 is SGHTA, CDR2 FQGNSA. The J segment lost 4 bases and the V segment lost 2 bases, leaving 6 bases of the junction unmatched. The CDR3 length is 16 residues.

This sequence joins TRBV24-1 and TRBJ2-3; D may be TRBD1 (6 bases). The V end lost 4 bases, the J end lost 10 bases, and 11 bases lay between the germline ends. The CDR3 runs 12 residues. CDR1 is KGHDR, CDR2 SFDVKD, per germline. Here the CDR3 reads CATSEPGHSQYF. As DNA, the CDR3 is TGTGCCACCAGTGAACCGGGACACTCGCAGTATTTT.

The chain is built from TRBV12-5 and TRBJ2-7; 8 bases are a match to TRBD2. The germline CDR1 and CDR2 sequences are LGHNT and FRNRAP. V dropped 11 bases and J dropped 6; count of bases not matched to a gene: 21. The CDR3 is 16 residues long. DNA of the CDR3: TGTGCTGTCCTCTTCGAGAGCGGGAGTGTTGCGTCCGAGCAGTACTTC. It encodes CAVLFESGSVASEQYF.

The chain employs TRBV7-2 and TRBJ1-4, with D possibly TRBD1 on 5 matching bases. V was clipped by 1 base and J by 8 bases, with 11 bases between them. The germline V gene encodes CDR1 SGHTA and CDR2 FQGNSA. This CDR3 is 14 amino acids long. For the CDR3, the DNA is TGTGCCAGCAGCTTAGAGGGACTGGGAGAAAAACTGTTTTTT. Encoded protein: CASSLEGLGEKLFF.

The rearrangement links TRBV2 to TRBJ2-1, with 12 bases fitting TRBD1. This CDR3 is 14 amino acids long. Germline-derived CDR1 and CDR2 are SNHLY and FYNNEI. Unmatched junction bases numbered 5, after V lost 7 bases and J lost 7 bases. CDR3 amino acids: CASNRDRGRNEQFF. The CDR3 DNA reads as TGTGCCAGCAATCGGGACAGGGGGCGGAATGAGCAGTTCTTC.

This chain connects TRBV5-1 to TRBJ2-2; the match to TRBD2 covers 11 bases. Trimming at V came to 3 bases and at J to 3 bases, leaving 4 bases not matched to a gene. Germline V lookup: CDR1 SGHRS, CDR2 YFSETQ. There are 16 residues in the CDR3. CDR3 DNA: TGCGCCAGCAGCTACCTGGGACTAGCGGACACCGGGGAGCTGTTTTTT. The encoded protein is CASSYLGLADTGELFF.

The chain links TRBV28 to TRBJ1-6; 8 bases map to TRBD1. After removal of 6 bases from V and 7 bases from J, the junction contained 8 bases not matched to a gene. The germline gives CDR1 MDHEN, CDR2 SYDVKM. The CDR3 consists of 15 residues. The CDR3 is CASRSAGTGNSPLHF. Here the CDR3 DNA reads TGTGCCAGCAGATCCGCCGGGACAGGCAATTCACCCCTCCACTTT.

V and J are TRBV30 and TRBJ1-1; D remains ambiguous. Germline loops: CDR1 GTSNPN, CDR2 SVGIG (reference sequence). This CDR3 is built from 13 residues. V shed 0 bases and J shed 2 bases, with 7 bases lying between them. The CDR3 nucleotides are TGTGCCTGGAGTGTGGATAGCAACACTGAAGCTTTCTTT. This translates into CAWSVDSNTEAFF.